This T cell receptor (beta chain) was sequenced during a study of T cell changes during pregnancy in multiple sclerosis. Profiling relied on immunoSEQ multiplex PCR, and the TCRdb table lists in-frame clones only, not all of them. The sample includes 65,000 to 85,000 clones, approximately 95% seen only once; the top ten take 0.11% to 0.15%. The source of this sequence is a female donor with multiple sclerosis, enrolled in a pregnancy study. Specimen: CD4+ T cells from peripheral blood mononuclear cells, collected after pregnancy.

The CDR3 protein is CASSSWTSGYNEQFF. Here the CDR3 DNA reads TGTGCCAGCAGCTCGTGGACTAGCGGGTACAATGAGCAGTTCTTC. The V and J genes are TRBV5-4 and TRBJ2-1, with 11 bases identical to TRBD2. The germline gives CDR1 SGHNT, CDR2 YYREEE (reference sequence). The J segment lost 4 bases and the V segment lost 3 bases, leaving 3 bases of the junction unmatched. CDR3 length equals 15 residues.